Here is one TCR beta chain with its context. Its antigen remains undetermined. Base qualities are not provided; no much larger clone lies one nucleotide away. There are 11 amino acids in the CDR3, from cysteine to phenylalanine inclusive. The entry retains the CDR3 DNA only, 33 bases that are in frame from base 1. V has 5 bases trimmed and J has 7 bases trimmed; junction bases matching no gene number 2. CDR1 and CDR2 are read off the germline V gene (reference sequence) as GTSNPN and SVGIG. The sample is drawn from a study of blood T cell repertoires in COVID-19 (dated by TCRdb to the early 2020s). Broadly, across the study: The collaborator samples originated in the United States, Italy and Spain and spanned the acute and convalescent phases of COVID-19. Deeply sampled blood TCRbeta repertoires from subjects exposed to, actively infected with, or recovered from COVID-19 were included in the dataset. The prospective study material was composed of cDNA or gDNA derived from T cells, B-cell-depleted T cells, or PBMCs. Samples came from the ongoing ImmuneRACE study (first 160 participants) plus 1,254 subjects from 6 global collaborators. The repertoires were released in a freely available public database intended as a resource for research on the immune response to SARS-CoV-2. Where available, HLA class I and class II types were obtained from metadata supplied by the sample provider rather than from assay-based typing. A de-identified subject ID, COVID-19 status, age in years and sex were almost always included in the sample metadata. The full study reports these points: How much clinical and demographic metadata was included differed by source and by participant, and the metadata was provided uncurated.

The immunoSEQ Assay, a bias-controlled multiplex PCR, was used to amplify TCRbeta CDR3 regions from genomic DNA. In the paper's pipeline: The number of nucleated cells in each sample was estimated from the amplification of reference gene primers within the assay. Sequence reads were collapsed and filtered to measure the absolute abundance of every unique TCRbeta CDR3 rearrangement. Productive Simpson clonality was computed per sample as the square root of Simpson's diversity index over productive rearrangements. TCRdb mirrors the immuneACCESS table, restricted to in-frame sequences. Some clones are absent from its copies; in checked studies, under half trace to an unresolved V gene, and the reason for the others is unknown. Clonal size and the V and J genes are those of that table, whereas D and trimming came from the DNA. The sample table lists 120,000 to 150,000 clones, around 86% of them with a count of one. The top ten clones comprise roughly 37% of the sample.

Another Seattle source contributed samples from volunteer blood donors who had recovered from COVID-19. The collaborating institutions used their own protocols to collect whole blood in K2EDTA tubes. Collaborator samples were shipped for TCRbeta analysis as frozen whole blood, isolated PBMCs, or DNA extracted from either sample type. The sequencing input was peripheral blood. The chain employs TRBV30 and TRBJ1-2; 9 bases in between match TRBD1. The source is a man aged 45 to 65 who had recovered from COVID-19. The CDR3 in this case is CAWGTGFGYTF. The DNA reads TGTGCCTGGGGGACAGGGTTTGGCTACACCTTC.